What follows are 25 T cell receptor beta chains derived from one specimen sequenced in a study of T cell repertoires in cytomegalovirus infection. TCRdb fed the reads into MiXCR, producing one record per CDR3 protein. The data contain approximately 730,000 distinct CDR3 sequences, 30% to 40% of them seen just once; the ten biggest clones take up roughly 20%. No cognate antigen is known for these TCRs. The sample here was cultured PBMCs, taken from culture after CMV antigen stimulation. The receptors were sampled from a human donor in good health (CMV status not recorded). Some clones in this sample may be carry-over from other donors' samples.

The gene calls are TRBV5-1 and TRBJ2-3; D is uncertain. This CDR3 comprises 14 residues. Germline CDR1 SGHRS, CDR2 YFSETQ. V was pared by 4 bases and J by 7 bases, with 16 bases between. The CDR3 DNA reads as TGCGCCAGCAGCGCTTCCGGGTCCCCCAATACGCAGTATTTT. Encoded protein: CASSASGSPNTQYF.

The chain has TRBV6-2 or TRBV6-3 and TRBJ2-5; unclear D gene. This CDR3 spans 13 amino acids. Trimming shortened V by 6 bases and J by 4 bases, and 12 bases separated the two germline ends. CDR1 is MNHEY and CDR2 is SVGEGT in the germline V gene. This CDR3 is CASRGTVRETQYF. In DNA form, the CDR3 reads TGTGCCAGCAGGGGCACGGTGCGAGAGACCCAGTACTTC.

This chain connects TRBV6-8 to TRBJ2-5; 10 bases are shared with TRBD1. This CDR3 is 15 amino acids long. Germline V CDR1 and CDR2: MNHGY, SAAAGT. V shed 6 bases and J 5 bases; nucleotides not matched to a gene: 9. DNA of the CDR3: TGTGCCAGCAGACCCGGGACAGGGGTTGTGGAGACCCAGTACTTC. Protein product: CASRPGTGVVETQYF.

In DNA, the CDR3 is TGCAGTGCCTTAGCGGGAGGGCCCCACAATGAGCAGTTCTTC. Protein product: CSALAGGPHNEQFF. The chain joins TRBV20-1 to TRBJ2-1; 11 bases fit TRBD2. CDR3 length: 14 residues. J gave up 5 bases and V 6 bases, and 6 bases lay outside the gene matches. Looked up from germline, CDR1 is DFQATT and CDR2 is SNEGSKA (reference sequence).

This clonotype was seen more than once but under ten times. V usage is TRBV19 and J usage is TRBJ2-1, with 11 bases matching TRBD2. CDR3 length: 14 residues. The germline V gene encodes CDR1 LNHDA and CDR2 SQIVND (reference sequence). The V gene end was trimmed by 5 bases and the J gene end by 12 bases; junction bases not matched to a gene: 9. CDR3 amino acids: CASSPRSTSGMQFF. The CDR3 nucleotides read TGTGCCAGTAGTCCGCGGTCGACTAGCGGGATGCAGTTCTTC.

CDR3 bases: TGTGCCAGCAGTGAAGAGGGGGGGAGCGAGCAGTTCTTC. It specifies CASSEEGGSEQFF. The rearrangement uses TRBV6-1 and TRBJ2-1; tentatively, D is TRBD2 (7 bases). Germline V gives CDR1 MNHNS, CDR2 SASEGT. The CDR3 spans 13 residues. Trimming pared 1 base from V and 10 bases from J, leaving 11 bases between.

The chain uses TRBV6-2 or TRBV6-3 and TRBJ1-5; 9 bases are shared with TRBD1. V dropped 7 bases and J dropped 7; count of bases not matched to a gene: 8. From germline, CDR1 is MNHEY and CDR2 SVGEGT. CDR3 length equals 14 residues. The CDR3 loop reads CASTPGQGGQPQHF. CDR3 sequence (DNA): TGTGCCAGCACTCCGGGACAGGGTGGCCAGCCCCAGCATTTT.

This clonotype appeared a few times. The V and J genes are TRBV12-5 and TRBJ1-3, with unresolved D. CDR3 length: 12 residues. V lost 2 bases, J lost 5 bases, and 4 bases lay in between. The V gene's germline CDR1 is LGHNT and CDR2 FRNRAP. DNA for the CDR3: TGTGCTAGTGGTTTGTACCGAAACACCATATATTTT. Amino acids: CASGLYRNTIYF.

This clonotype was found a few times. The V gene is TRBV6-2 or TRBV6-3, the J gene TRBJ2-5; 9 nucleotides agree with TRBD1. J gave up 8 bases and V 10 bases, and 8 bases lay outside the gene matches. This CDR3 is 12 amino acids long. CDR1 and CDR2 (germline): MNHEY, SVGEGT. The CDR3 is CATRGQGDTQYF. The CDR3 region has the DNA TGTGCCACCAGGGGACAGGGAGACACCCAGTACTTC.

This chain links TRBV7-9 with TRBJ2-3, with TRBD1 identical over 9 bases. The CDR3 loop spans 15 amino acids. V dropped 1 base and J dropped 9; count of bases not matched to a gene: 8. CDR1 and CDR2 from the germline V gene are SEHNR and FQNEAQ (reference sequence). Here the CDR3 reads CASSLVGQGLRTQYF. DNA of the CDR3: TGTGCCAGCAGCTTAGTGGGACAGGGTCTACGGACGCAGTATTTT.

The table lists this clonotype with many counts. V gene TRBV7-2 combines with J gene TRBJ1-2; 9 bases are a match to TRBD1. The CDR3 contains 15 residues. V lost 5 bases and J lost 5; bases outside the gene matches: 9. Germline CDR1 reads SGHTA; CDR2 reads FQGNSA. The CDR3 sequence: CASSVQGAVGYGYTF. CDR3 nucleotides: TGTGCCAGCAGCGTACAGGGGGCGGTGGGGTATGGCTACACCTTC.

This clonotype has just a few counts. This chain joins TRBV7-6 and TRBJ2-5; no firm D call. The CDR3 is 13 amino acids. Germline V gene data show CDR1 as SGHVS and CDR2 as FNYEAQ. The V end lost 2 bases, the J end lost 3 bases, and 7 bases lay between the germline ends. CDR3 protein: CASSLTTEETQYF. Here the CDR3 DNA reads TGTGCCAGCAGCTTAACGACGGAAGAGACCCAGTACTTC.

The chain is built from TRBV5-4 and TRBJ2-5; D remains ambiguous. Looked up from germline, CDR1 is SGHNT and CDR2 is YYREEE (reference sequence). This CDR3 contains 14 residues. With 0 bases removed from V and 1 base from J, the gap between germline ends came to 7 bases. CDR3 sequence (DNA): TGTGCCAGCAGCTTGGCATTAGCCCAAGAGACCCAGTACTTC. It translates to CASSLALAQETQYF.

This clonotype was detected a few times. This chain connects TRBV7-2 to TRBJ1-2, with D maybe TRBD1 (6 bases). Germline CDR1 reads SGHTA; CDR2 reads FQGNSA. CDR3 length equals 15 residues. Trimming took off 1 base at V and 2 bases at J, with 11 bases between the two ends. CDR3 nucleotide sequence: TGTGCCAGCAGCTTAGACGGAGGGGGGAACTATGGCTACACCTTC. It translates to CASSLDGGGNYGYTF.

This clonotype was counted a few times. The genes are TRBV7-2 and TRBJ1-1, with a weak D call TRBD1 (6 bases). CDR1 is SGHTA, CDR2 FQGNSA, per germline. Between the trimmed V and J ends, which lost 5 bases and 6 bases, there was a span of 19 bases. The CDR3 contains 15 residues. CDR3 nucleotide sequence: TGTGCCAGCAGCCAGAGGGGGGGGGGGGCCGCTGAAGCTTTCTTT. Encoded protein: CASSQRGGGAAEAFF.

This clonotype appeared a few times. The V call is TRBV7-2, the J call TRBJ2-7, with TRBD1 identical over 7 bases. Trimming at V came to 7 bases and at J to 2 bases, leaving 14 bases not matched to a gene. Germline lookup yields CDR1 SGHTA and CDR2 FQGNSA. The CDR3 extends over 16 amino acids. The CDR3 bases are TGTGCCAGCACCGTAGGACCGGGACAGAAGGCCTACGAGCAGTACTTC. It yields the protein CASTVGPGQKAYEQYF.

The chain employs TRBV19 and TRBJ2-7; no clear D gene. Trimming cost V 3 bases and J 4 bases, with 13 bases left between them. Germline CDR1 LNHDA, CDR2 SQIVND (reference sequence). CDR3 length: 14 residues. The CDR3: CASSINHGLYEQYF. CDR3 coding DNA: TGTGCCAGTAGTATCAACCATGGCCTTTACGAGCAGTACTTC.

In this sample, this clonotype turned up a few times. The chain combines TRBV7-2 with TRBJ2-2, with TRBD2 matching over 7 bases. Germline-derived CDR1 and CDR2 are SGHTA and FQGNSA. CDR3 length equals 15 residues. V gave up 5 bases and J gave up 4 bases; unmatched junction bases: 7. CDR3 DNA: TGTGCCAGCAGCCCCGGACTAGGGAGCACCGGGGAGCTGTTTTTT. Its protein is CASSPGLGSTGELFF.

In this sample, this clonotype turned up a few times. The rearrangement links TRBV20-1 to TRBJ1-1; D perhaps matches TRBD1 (5 bases). Germline V gives CDR1 DFQATT, CDR2 SNEGSKA (reference sequence). The CDR3 sequence is 16 residues long. V was trimmed by 6 bases and J by 0 bases, leaving 20 bases between them. The CDR3 protein is CSARKGTVELNTEAFF. The CDR3 coding sequence is TGCAGTGCGAGGAAAGGGACCGTAGAACTGAACACTGAAGCTTTCTTT.

This clonotype was recorded a few times. The genes are TRBV20-1 and TRBJ2-3; D may be TRBD1 or TRBD2 (5 bases each). The CDR3 runs to 16 residues. Trimming removed 0 bases from V and 2 bases from J, with 15 bases in between. Germline V gene sequence: CDR1 DFQATT, CDR2 SNEGSKA (reference sequence). CDR3 coding DNA: TGCAGTGCTAGAGAAGGGACCAGAGGGGACACAGATACGCAGTATTTT. Translation: CSAREGTRGDTDTQYF.

This clonotype was detected only a few times. The rearrangement uses TRBV15 and TRBJ2-3; TRBD2 matches 15 bases. Trimming took 1 base from V and 1 from J; bases not matched to a gene: 9. Germline loops: CDR1 LNHNV, CDR2 YYDKDF (reference sequence). This CDR3 is 20 amino acids long. The CDR3, as DNA: TGTGCCACCAGCAGAGTCAGGACTAGCGGGAGGGCCGACGGCACAGATACGCAGTATTTT. It encodes CATSRVRTSGRADGTDTQYF.

A few counts support this clonotype. The V call is TRBV20-1, the J call TRBJ2-2; D gene uncertain. Germline V gene lookup returns CDR1 DFQATT and CDR2 SNEGSKA (reference sequence). The V end lost 3 bases, the J end lost 1 base, and 3 bases lay between the germline ends. The CDR3 consists of 12 residues. CDR3 region: CSASKNTGELFF. DNA of the CDR3: TGCAGTGCTAGCAAGAACACCGGGGAGCTGTTTTTT.

The J gene is TRBJ2-1, the V gene TRBV7-8; 7 bases align to TRBD1. Germline V CDR1 and CDR2: SGHVS, FQNEAQ. The trim removed 3 bases at V and 0 bases at J, leaving 8 bases unmatched. The CDR3 contains 17 residues. This CDR3 is CASSLGTGATSYNEQFF. Written as DNA, the CDR3 is TGTGCCAGCAGCTTGGGCACAGGGGCCACCTCCTACAATGAGCAGTTCTTC. Full variable domain (outside the CDR3, taken from reference TRBV7-8 and TRBJ2-1): GAGVSQSPRYKVAKRGQDVALRCDPISGHVSLFWYQQALGQGPEFLTYFQNEAQLDKSGLPSDRFFAERPEGSVSTLKIQRTQQEDSAVYLCASSLGTGATSYNEQFFGPGTRLTVL.

This clonotype came up once. The V gene is TRBV2, the J gene TRBJ2-1; tentative D call: TRBD1 (5 bases). This CDR3 is built from 13 residues. Trimming took 6 bases from V and 4 from J, leaving 10 bases between them. Germline loops: CDR1 SNHLY, CDR2 FYNNEI. The CDR3 region is CASRDDSYNEQFF. CDR3 in DNA: TGTGCCAGCAGGGACGACAGTTACAATGAGCAGTTCTTC. Filled out from reference TRBV2 and TRBJ2-1, the complete variable domain reads EPEVTQTPSHQVTQMGQEVILRCVPISNHLYFYWYRQILGQKVEFLVSFYNNEISEKSEIFDDQFSVERPDGSNFTLKIRSTKLEDSAMYFCASRDDSYNEQFFGPGTRLTVL.

This chain joins TRBV19 and TRBJ2-7; 9 bases fit TRBD1. The CDR3 runs to 16 residues. Losses at the gene ends were 8 bases for V and 3 bases for J; bases not matched to a gene: 14. Per germline, CDR1 LNHDA and CDR2 SQIVND (reference sequence). The CDR3 DNA reads TGTGCCAGTTCTACAGGGGGCGCGGACGGAAACTACGAGCAGTACTTC. Residues: CASSTGGADGNYEQYF.